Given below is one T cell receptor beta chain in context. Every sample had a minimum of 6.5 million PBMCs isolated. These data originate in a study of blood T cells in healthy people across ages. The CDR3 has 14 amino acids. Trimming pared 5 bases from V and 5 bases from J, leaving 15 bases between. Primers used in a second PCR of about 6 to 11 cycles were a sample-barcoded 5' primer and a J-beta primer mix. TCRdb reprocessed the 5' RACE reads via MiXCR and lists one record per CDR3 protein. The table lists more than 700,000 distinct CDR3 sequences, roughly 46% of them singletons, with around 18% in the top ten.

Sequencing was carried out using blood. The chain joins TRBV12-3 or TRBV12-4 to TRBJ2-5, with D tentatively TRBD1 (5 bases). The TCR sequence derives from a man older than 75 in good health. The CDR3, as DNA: TGTGCCAGCAGTCCAATGCCAGGGTGGGAGACCCAGTACTTC. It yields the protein CASSPMPGWETQYF.